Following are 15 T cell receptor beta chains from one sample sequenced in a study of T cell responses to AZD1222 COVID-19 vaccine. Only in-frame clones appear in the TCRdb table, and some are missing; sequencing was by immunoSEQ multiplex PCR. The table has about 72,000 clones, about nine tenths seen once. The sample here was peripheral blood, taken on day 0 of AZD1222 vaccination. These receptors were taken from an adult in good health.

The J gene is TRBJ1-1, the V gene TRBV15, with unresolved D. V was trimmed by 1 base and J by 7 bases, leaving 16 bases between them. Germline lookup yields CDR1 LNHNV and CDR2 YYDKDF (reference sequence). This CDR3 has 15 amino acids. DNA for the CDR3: TGTGCCACCAGCAGAGTGAGACCGGTTGTGGGTGAAGCTTTCTTT. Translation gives CATSRVRPVVGEAFF.

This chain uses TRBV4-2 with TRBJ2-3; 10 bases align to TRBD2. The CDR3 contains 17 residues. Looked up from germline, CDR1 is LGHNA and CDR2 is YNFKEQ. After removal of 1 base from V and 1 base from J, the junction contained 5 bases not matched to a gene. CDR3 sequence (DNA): TGTGCCAGCAGCCAAGGAGAAGGGACTAGCGGCACAGATACGCAGTATTTT. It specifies CASSQGEGTSGTDTQYF.

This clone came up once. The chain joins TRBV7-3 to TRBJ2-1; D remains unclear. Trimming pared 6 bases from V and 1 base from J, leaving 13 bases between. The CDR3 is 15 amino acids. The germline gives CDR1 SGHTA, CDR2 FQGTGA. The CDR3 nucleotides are TGTGCCAGCAGTGGCCTAGTAGCTTCCTACAATGAGCAGTTCTTC. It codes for CASSGLVASYNEQFF.

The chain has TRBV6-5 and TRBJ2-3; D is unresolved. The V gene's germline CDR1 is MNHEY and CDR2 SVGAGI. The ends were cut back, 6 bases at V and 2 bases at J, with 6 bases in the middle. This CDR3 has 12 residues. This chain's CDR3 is CASSRYTDTQYF. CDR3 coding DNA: TGTGCCAGCAGCCGGTACACAGATACGCAGTATTTT.

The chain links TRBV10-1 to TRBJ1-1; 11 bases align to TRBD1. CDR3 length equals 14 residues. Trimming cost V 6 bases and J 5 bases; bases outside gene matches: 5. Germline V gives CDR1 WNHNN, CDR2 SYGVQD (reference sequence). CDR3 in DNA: TGCGCCAGCAGCGGACAGGGGGCGAAGACTGAAGCTTTCTTT. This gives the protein CASSGQGAKTEAFF.

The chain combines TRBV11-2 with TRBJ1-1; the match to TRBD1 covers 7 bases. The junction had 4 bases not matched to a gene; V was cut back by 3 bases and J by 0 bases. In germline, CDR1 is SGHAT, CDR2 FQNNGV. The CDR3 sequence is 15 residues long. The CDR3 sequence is CASSFRQGLNTEAFF. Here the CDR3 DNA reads TGTGCCAGCAGCTTCAGACAGGGATTGAACACTGAAGCTTTCTTT. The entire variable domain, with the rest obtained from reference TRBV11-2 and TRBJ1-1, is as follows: EAGVAQSPRYKIIEKRQSVAFWCNPISGHATLYWYQQILGQGPKLLIQFQNNGVVDDSQLPKDRFSAERLKGVDSTLKIQPAKLEDSAVYLCASSFRQGLNTEAFFGQGTRLTVV.

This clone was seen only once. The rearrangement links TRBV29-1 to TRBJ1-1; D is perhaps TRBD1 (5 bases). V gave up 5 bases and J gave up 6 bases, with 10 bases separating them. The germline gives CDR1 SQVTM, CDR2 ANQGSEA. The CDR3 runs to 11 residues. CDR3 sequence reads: CSVRLGAEAFF. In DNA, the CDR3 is TGCAGCGTTCGTTTGGGGGCTGAAGCTTTCTTT. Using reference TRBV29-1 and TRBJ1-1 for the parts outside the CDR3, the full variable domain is SAVISQKPSRDICQRGTSLTIQCQVDSQVTMMFWYRQQPGQSLTLIATANQGSEATYESGFVIDKFPISRPNLTFSTLTVSNMSPEDSSIYLCSVRLGAEAFFGQGTRLTVV.

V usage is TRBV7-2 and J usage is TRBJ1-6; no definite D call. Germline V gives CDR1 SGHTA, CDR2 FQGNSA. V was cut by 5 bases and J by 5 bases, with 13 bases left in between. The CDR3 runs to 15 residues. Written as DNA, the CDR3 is TGTGCCAGCAGCCGGACCGGCGTTAATAATTCACCCCTCCACTTT. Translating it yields CASSRTGVNNSPLHF.

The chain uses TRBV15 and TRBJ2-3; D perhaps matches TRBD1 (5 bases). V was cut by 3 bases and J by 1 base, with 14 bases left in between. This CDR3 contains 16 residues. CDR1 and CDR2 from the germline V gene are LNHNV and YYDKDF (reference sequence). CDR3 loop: CATSRRQGIGTDTQYF. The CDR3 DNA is TGTGCCACCAGCAGGCGGCAGGGTATAGGCACAGATACGCAGTATTTT.

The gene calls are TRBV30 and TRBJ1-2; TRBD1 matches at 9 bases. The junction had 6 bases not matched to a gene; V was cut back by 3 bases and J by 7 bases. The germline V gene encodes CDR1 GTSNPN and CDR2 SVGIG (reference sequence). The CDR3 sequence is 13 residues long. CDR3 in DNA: TGTGCCTGGAGAAACAGGGGGCAGGGTGGCTACACCTTC. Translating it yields CAWRNRGQGGYTF. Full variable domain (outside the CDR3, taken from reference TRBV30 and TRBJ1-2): SQTIHQWPATLVQPVGSPLSLECTVEGTSNPNLYWYRQAAGRGLQLLFYSVGIGQISSEVPQNLSASRPQDRQFILSSKKLLLSDSGFYLCAWRNRGQGGYTFGSGTRLTVV.

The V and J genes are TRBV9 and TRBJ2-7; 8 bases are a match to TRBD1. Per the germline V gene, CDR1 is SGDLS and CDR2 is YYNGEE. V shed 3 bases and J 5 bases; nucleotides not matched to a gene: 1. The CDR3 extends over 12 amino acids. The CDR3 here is CASSGTGHEQYF. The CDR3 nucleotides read TGTGCCAGCAGCGGGACAGGGCACGAGCAGTACTTC.

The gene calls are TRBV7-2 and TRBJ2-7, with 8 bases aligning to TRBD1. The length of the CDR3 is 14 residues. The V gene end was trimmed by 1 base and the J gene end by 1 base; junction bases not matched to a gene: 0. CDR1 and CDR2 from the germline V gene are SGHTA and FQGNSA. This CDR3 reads CASSLGTGSYEQYF. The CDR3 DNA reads TGTGCCAGCAGCTTAGGGACAGGGTCCTACGAGCAGTACTTC.

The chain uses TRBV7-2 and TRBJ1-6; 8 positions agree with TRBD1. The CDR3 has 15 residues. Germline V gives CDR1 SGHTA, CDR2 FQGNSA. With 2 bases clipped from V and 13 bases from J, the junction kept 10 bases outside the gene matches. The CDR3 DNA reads TGTGCCAGCAGCTTAAAGGCAGGGGGCGCGTCCCCCCTCCACTTT. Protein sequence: CASSLKAGGASPLHF.

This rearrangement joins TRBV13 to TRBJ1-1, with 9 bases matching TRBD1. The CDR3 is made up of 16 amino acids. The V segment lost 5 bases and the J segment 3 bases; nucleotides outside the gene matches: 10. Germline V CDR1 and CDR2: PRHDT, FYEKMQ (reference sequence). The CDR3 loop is CASSPGQGSAHTEAFF. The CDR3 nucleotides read TGTGCCAGCAGCCCAGGACAGGGGTCGGCGCACACTGAAGCTTTCTTT. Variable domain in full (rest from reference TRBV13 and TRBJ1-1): AAGVIQSPRHLIKEKRETATLKCYPIPRHDTVYWYQQGPGQDPQFLISFYEKMQSDKGSIPDRFSAQQFSDYHSELNMSSLELGDSALYFCASSPGQGSAHTEAFFGQGTRLTVV.

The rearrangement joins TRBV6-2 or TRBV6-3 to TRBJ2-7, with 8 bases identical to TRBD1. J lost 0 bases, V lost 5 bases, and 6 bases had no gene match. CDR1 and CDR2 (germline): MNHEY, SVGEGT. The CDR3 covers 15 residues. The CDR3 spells CASSTNRGSSYEQYF. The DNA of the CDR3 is TGTGCCAGCAGTACAAACAGGGGGAGCTCCTACGAGCAGTACTTC.